This is a list of T cell receptor beta chains from one sample in a study of cytomegalovirus exposure and HLA in healthy donors. The table came from immunoSEQ multiplex PCR; TCRdb's copy has only in-frame clones and leaves some out. The sample includes about 170,000 clones, roughly 86% of them seen just once. Sequencing was carried out using PBMCs. Receptor source: a man between 18 and 35 years old in good health and CMV-seropositive. Both conserved end residues are part of each CDR3. The D gene is left open where the match is weak. Size is omitted from some rows. Given values are once, few, many or a class for expanded clones.

J | size | V | D | CDR3 | DNA
TRBJ2-7 | - | TRBV7-9 | TRBD2 | CASSLAGSSYEQYF | TGTGCCAGCAGTCTAGCGGGGAGCTCCTACGAGCAGTACTTC
TRBJ1-1 | - | TRBV19 | TRBD1 | CASSFQTGSPVEPEAFF | TGTGCCAGTAGTTTTCAGACAGGGTCCCCCGTCGAGCCTGAAGCTTTCTTT
TRBJ1-2 | - | TRBV13 | TRBD1 | CASSLWTGSYGYTF | TGTGCCAGCAGCTTATGGACAGGGAGTTATGGCTACACCTTC
TRBJ1-3 | - | TRBV28 | TRBD1 | CASSLLGQAQGNTIYF | TGTGCCAGCAGTTTATTGGGACAGGCGCAAGGAAACACCATATATTTT
TRBJ2-1 | - | TRBV7-7 | TRBD2 | CASSPNTAGGHNEQFF | TGTGCTAGCAGTCCAAATACAGCGGGAGGCCACAATGAGCAGTTCTTC
TRBJ1-4 | - | TRBV6-1 | - | CASSEGGGRANEKLFF | TGTGCCAGCAGTGAAGGCGGGGGGAGGGCTAATGAAAAACTGTTTTTT
TRBJ2-7 | few | TRBV7-2 | - | CASSSSRYLEQYF | TGTGCCAGCAGTTCCTCCCGGTACCTCGAGCAGTACTTC
TRBJ1-5 | - | TRBV28 | TRBD1 | CASRDRGNQPQHF | TGTGCCAGCAGAGACAGGGGTAATCAGCCCCAGCATTTT
TRBJ2-7 | - | TRBV14 | - | CASSLLGRENSYEQYF | TGTGCCAGCAGCCTCCTAGGCCGGGAGAATTCCTACGAGCAGTACTTC
TRBJ2-3 | - | TRBV28 | - | CASSLPSSRADTQYF | TGTGCCAGCAGTTTACCCTCCTCGAGGGCAGATACGCAGTATTTT
TRBJ2-1 | - | TRBV7-6 | TRBD2 | CASSLESSGTLYNEQFF | TGTGCCAGCAGCTTGGAATCTAGCGGGACATTATACAATGAGCAGTTCTTC
TRBJ1-1 | - | TRBV25-1 | TRBD1 | CASGTRQGSTEAFF | TGTGCCAGCGGAACCAGACAGGGGAGCACTGAAGCTTTCTTT
TRBJ2-5 | once | TRBV11-3 | TRBD2 | CASSEGLAGQKTQYF | TGTGCCAGCAGCGAGGGACTAGCGGGACAGAAGACCCAGTACTTC
TRBJ2-3 | - | TRBV18 | - | CASSPQAGADTQYF | TGTGCCAGCTCACCACAAGCAGGGGCAGATACGCAGTATTTT
TRBJ1-5 | - | TRBV9 | - | CASSVEGRYSNQPQHF | TGTGCCAGCAGCGTAGAGGGGCGATATAGCAATCAGCCCCAGCATTTT
TRBJ2-1 | once | TRBV6-5 | TRBD1 | CASRSGTGGNEQFF | TGTGCCAGCAGATCCGGGACAGGGGGGAATGAGCAGTTCTTC
TRBJ2-7 | once | TRBV7-6 | - | CASSLNTDYEQYF | TGTGCCAGCAGCTTAAATACAGACTACGAGCAGTACTTC
TRBJ2-7 | - | TRBV28 | - | CASSLRERHYEQYF | TGTGCCAGCAGTTTACGAGAGCGGCACTACGAGCAGTACTTC
TRBJ2-1 | few | TRBV7-9 | - | CASSELGAGSNLNEQFF | TGTGCCAGCAGCGAACTCGGAGCGGGTTCCAACCTGAATGAGCAGTTCTTC
TRBJ2-7 | - | TRBV5-1 | - | CASSSTSRDFSYEQYF | TGCGCCAGCAGCTCAACCTCCCGGGACTTCTCCTACGAGCAGTACTTC
TRBJ2-1 | - | TRBV4-2 | TRBD2 | CASSQGTSGSLDNEQFF | TGTGCCAGCAGCCAAGGGACTAGCGGGAGTTTGGACAATGAGCAGTTCTTC
TRBJ2-3 | - | TRBV10-3 | TRBD2 | CAIRLLAGGPGDTQYF | TGTGCCATCAGATTACTAGCGGGAGGGCCTGGAGATACGCAGTATTTT
TRBJ2-3 | - | TRBV18 | - | CASSPTSTDTQYF | TGTGCCAGCTCACCAACTAGCACAGATACGCAGTATTTT
TRBJ2-5 | - | TRBV7-6 | - | CASSLGVQALETQYF | TGTGCCAGCAGCTTAGGGGTACAGGCGCTGGAGACCCAGTACTTC
TRBJ2-3 | - | TRBV7-7 | TRBD2 | CASSFGTSGYTQYF | TGTGCTAGCAGCTTCGGGACTAGCGGATATACGCAGTATTTT
TRBJ2-7 | once | TRBV28 | - | CASSLAQASSYEQYF | TGTGCCAGCAGTTTAGCTCAGGCGAGCTCCTACGAGCAGTACTTC
TRBJ1-2 | - | TRBV9 | - | CASSVAETPYGYTF | TGTGCCAGCAGCGTAGCAGAGACACCCTATGGCTACACCTTC
TRBJ2-3 | - | TRBV27 | TRBD2 | CASSFWTSGTDTQYF | TGTGCCAGCAGTTTTTGGACTAGCGGAACAGATACGCAGTATTTT
TRBJ2-5 | - | TRBV29-1 | TRBD2 | CSVEVAGGSEQETQYF | TGCAGCGTTGAAGTAGCGGGAGGCTCGGAACAAGAGACCCAGTACTTC
TRBJ2-5 | - | TRBV5-6 | - | CASSLPAGAETQYF | TGTGCCAGCAGCCTTCCTGCGGGCGCAGAGACCCAGTACTTC
TRBJ2-1 | - | TRBV19 | - | CASSIGETGPIYNEQFF | TGTGCCAGTAGTATAGGGGAAACAGGCCCAATATACAATGAGCAGTTCTTC
TRBJ2-2 | - | TRBV25-1 | TRBD1 | CASRTGPGELFF | TGTGCCAGTAGGACAGGACCCGGGGAGCTGTTTTTT
TRBJ2-7 | - | TRBV19 | - | CASRESTAGPHYEQYF | TGTGCCAGTAGGGAAAGTACTGCGGGACCACACTACGAGCAGTACTTC
TRBJ2-3 | - | TRBV2 | TRBD2 | CASMLAGGRTDTQYF | TGTGCCAGCATGTTAGCGGGGGGTAGGACAGATACGCAGTATTTT
TRBJ2-1 | - | TRBV2 | TRBD1 | CARETGGSYNEQFF | TGTGCCAGGGAGACAGGGGGTTCCTACAATGAGCAGTTCTTC
TRBJ1-1 | - | TRBV30 | - | CAWSPAGSMNTEAFF | TGTGCCTGGAGTCCCGCGGGGAGTATGAACACTGAAGCTTTCTTT
TRBJ1-1 | - | TRBV14 | TRBD1 | CASSQDRGLRAFF | TGTGCCAGCAGCCAAGACAGGGGGCTAAGAGCTTTCTTT
TRBJ2-3 | - | TRBV4-1 | - | CASSPLGESGTDTQYF | TGCGCCAGCAGCCCTCTGGGAGAATCAGGCACAGATACGCAGTATTTT
TRBJ2-3 | - | TRBV4-1 | TRBD2 | CASSQDLITSGRTDTQYF | TGCGCCAGCAGCCAAGACCTAATAACTAGCGGGCGCACAGATACGCAGTATTTT
TRBJ2-7 | - | TRBV27 | TRBD1 | CASSLAPPTGVGSYEQYF | TGTGCCAGCAGTTTAGCCCCCCCGACAGGGGTCGGGTCCTACGAGCAGTACTTC
TRBJ2-3 | - | TRBV15 | - | CATSRDPLGGRTQYF | TGTGCCACCAGCAGAGATCCTCTAGGAGGCAGAACGCAGTATTTT
TRBJ2-1 | - | TRBV5-6 | - | CASSPRGRKGNEQFF | TGTGCCAGCAGCCCTCGGGGGAGAAAGGGTAATGAGCAGTTCTTC
TRBJ2-7 | - | TRBV6-1 | TRBD2 | CASSEILRGDYEQYF | TGTGCCAGCAGTGAAATTCTTCGGGGGGACTACGAGCAGTACTTC
TRBJ1-5 | - | TRBV19 | TRBD1 | CASSMGRDRSNQPQHF | TGTGCCAGTAGTATGGGCCGGGACAGAAGCAATCAGCCCCAGCATTTT
TRBJ2-1 | - | TRBV29-1 | TRBD2 | CSILSGRWNNEQFF | TGCAGCATTCTTAGCGGGAGGTGGAACAATGAGCAGTTCTTC
TRBJ2-1 | - | TRBV7-9 | - | CASSQLGLTVEQFF | TGTGCCAGCAGCCAACTGGGTTTGACAGTGGAGCAGTTCTTC
TRBJ2-7 | - | TRBV6-5 | TRBD1 | CASRDRVYEQYF | TGTGCCAGCAGGGACAGGGTTTACGAGCAGTACTTC
TRBJ2-7 | - | TRBV5-1 | TRBD2 | CASSLDLGGIYEQYF | TGCGCCAGCAGCTTGGATCTGGGAGGGATCTACGAGCAGTACTTC
TRBJ1-5 | - | TRBV11-1 | TRBD1 | CASSSGRGPNQPQHF | TGTGCCAGCAGCTCGGGCAGGGGGCCCAATCAGCCCCAGCATTTT
TRBJ2-1 | - | TRBV9 | - | CASSGNRGASDYNEQFF | TGTGCCAGCAGCGGGAACAGGGGTGCTAGCGACTACAATGAGCAGTTCTTC
TRBJ1-5 | - | TRBV18 | TRBD1 | CASRGQAADQPQHF | TGTGCCAGCCGCGGACAGGCTGCCGATCAGCCCCAGCATTTT
TRBJ2-3 | - | TRBV5-1 | TRBD1 | CASSLAPGTGTDTQYF | TGCGCCAGCAGCTTGGCTCCCGGGACAGGGACAGATACGCAGTATTTT
TRBJ2-1 | - | TRBV5-1 | TRBD2 | CASRPGTSGSTIVFF | TGCGCCAGCAGACCAGGGACTAGCGGGAGTACCATAGTGTTCTTC
TRBJ1-5 | - | TRBV19 | TRBD1 | CASSSRDRGLGINQPQHF | TGTGCCAGTAGTAGCCGGGACAGGGGATTGGGTATCAATCAGCCCCAGCATTTT
TRBJ2-7 | - | TRBV13 | - | CASSSRLAQGYEQYF | TGTGCCAGCAGCTCCCGGTTAGCTCAGGGCTACGAGCAGTACTTT
TRBJ2-6 | - | TRBV9 | - | CASSAKTGGANVLTF | TGTGCCAGCAGCGCCAAGACAGGTGGGGCCAACGTCCTGACTTTC
TRBJ2-3 | - | TRBV5-1 | TRBD2 | CASRFAGGYGDTQYF | TGCGCCAGCAGATTTGCGGGGGGATACGGAGATACGCAGTATTTT